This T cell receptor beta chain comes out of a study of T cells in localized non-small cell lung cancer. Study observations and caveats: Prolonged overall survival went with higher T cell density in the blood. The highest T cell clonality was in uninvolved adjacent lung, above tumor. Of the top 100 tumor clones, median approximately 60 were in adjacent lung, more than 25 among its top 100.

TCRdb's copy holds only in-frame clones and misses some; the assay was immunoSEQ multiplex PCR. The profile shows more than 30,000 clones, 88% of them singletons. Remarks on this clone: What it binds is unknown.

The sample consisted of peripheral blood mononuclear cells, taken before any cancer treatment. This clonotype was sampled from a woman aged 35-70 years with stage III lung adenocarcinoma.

DNA for the CDR3: TGTGCCAGCAGCTTTTCCCGTTCGCGGGGGGGCGGCACAGATACGCAGTATTTT. Protein product: CASSFSRSRGGGTDTQYF. The V call is TRBV7-2, the J call TRBJ2-3; TRBD2 agrees at 9 bases. Germline CDR1 is SGHTA and CDR2 is FQGNSA. The CDR3 runs 18 residues. V gave up 3 bases and J gave up 1 base; unmatched junction bases: 11.